Presented here are 21 T cell receptor beta chains from one specimen sequenced in a study of blood T cell repertoires in COVID-19. Profiling relied on immunoSEQ multiplex PCR, and the TCRdb table lists in-frame clones only, not all of them. The table includes fewer than 200,000 clones, about 85% detected once. Material: peripheral blood. These receptor sequences come from a man aged 55 to 70 who had recovered from COVID-19.

The CDR3 nucleotides are TGCGCCAGCAGTCAACAGATCGACAGGGCCAACTATGGCTACACCTTC. Amino acid sequence: CASSQQIDRANYGYTF. V is TRBV23-1 and J is TRBJ1-2; TRBD1 aligns across 7 bases. TRBV23-1 is an ORF for which the function is uncertain. The CDR3 extends over 16 amino acids. V gave up 2 bases and J gave up 2 bases; unmatched junction bases: 8.

The chain uses TRBV18 and TRBJ2-5; the D gene is possibly TRBD2 (7 bases). The germline CDR1 and CDR2 sequences are KGHSH and LQKENI. This CDR3 is built from 15 residues. V gave up 3 bases and J gave up 1 base, with 12 bases separating them. The CDR3 reads CASSPEGGAQETQYF. CDR3 nucleotide sequence: TGTGCCAGCTCACCCGAGGGGGGGGCCCAAGAGACCCAGTACTTC.

This chain links TRBV27 with TRBJ1-4, with D possibly matching TRBD1 (6 bases). V lost 6 bases to trimming and J lost 0 bases, with 17 bases between them. CDR3 length equals 17 residues. Germline lookup yields CDR1 MNHEY and CDR2 SMNVEV (reference sequence). The CDR3 loop reads CASRNGQYPATNEKLFF. The CDR3 coding sequence is TGTGCCAGCAGAAATGGACAGTACCCCGCAACTAATGAAAAACTGTTTTTT.

The chain links TRBV27 to TRBJ2-1; D gene unclear. V was pared by 4 bases and J by 0 bases, with 10 bases between. This CDR3 contains 15 residues. Germline V gene data show CDR1 as MNHEY and CDR2 as SMNVEV (reference sequence). The CDR3: CASSSTESSYNEQFF. CDR3 bases: TGTGCCAGCAGTTCAACAGAGAGCTCCTACAATGAGCAGTTCTTC.

The rearrangement links TRBV9 to TRBJ2-2; 7 bases match TRBD1. Germline CDR1 is SGDLS and CDR2 is YYNGEE. Trimming removed 4 bases from V and 8 bases from J; junction bases left unmatched: 14. This CDR3 spans 16 amino acids. The CDR3 region is CASSSSGQGVLGELFF. In DNA form, the CDR3 reads TGTGCCAGCAGCTCTAGTGGGCAGGGGGTCCTAGGGGAGCTGTTTTTT.

DNA for the CDR3: TGTGCAAGTCCCCTTAGATTAGGGAGGAACACTGAAGCTTTCTTT. This encodes CASPLRLGRNTEAFF. The chain couples TRBV12-2 to TRBJ1-1. TRBV12-2 is flagged as a pseudogene. The CDR3 totals 15 residues.

The genes are TRBV7-3 and TRBJ2-7, with a tentative D call TRBD2 (6 bases). There are 15 residues in the CDR3. CDR1 is SGHTA and CDR2 is FQGTGA in the germline V gene. Trimming removed 2 bases from V and 3 bases from J, with 14 bases in between. CDR3 coding DNA: TGTGCCAGCAGCTTAGGGGGGAGAGGAGTCTACGAGCAGTACTTC. Protein sequence: CASSLGGRGVYEQYF.

The chain is built from TRBV5-8 and TRBJ1-5, with D perhaps TRBD1 (5 bases). V lost 5 bases and J lost 0, with 12 bases in between. The CDR3 runs to 15 residues. Looked up from germline, CDR1 is SGHTS and CDR2 is YDEGEE. The CDR3, as DNA: TGTGCCAGCAGAGGTCAGGGACTTAGCAATCAGCCCCAGCATTTT. This codes for CASRGQGLSNQPQHF.

V usage is TRBV25-1 and J usage is TRBJ1-1; the D gene is possibly TRBD1 (5 bases). The CDR3 length is 11 residues. Deletions cut 4 bases from V and 6 bases from J, with 6 bases between. Germline CDR1 reads MGHDK; CDR2 reads SYGVNS. The CDR3 DNA is TGTGCCAGCAGTGGGGGCCCTGAAGCTTTCTTT. This encodes CASSGGPEAFF.

This chain joins TRBV7-3 and TRBJ2-3; 11 nucleotides line up with TRBD2. The CDR3 runs to 14 residues. The trim removed 4 bases at V and 9 bases at J, leaving 6 bases unmatched. From germline, CDR1 is SGHTA and CDR2 FQGTGA. CDR3 coding DNA: TGTGCCAGCAGCTATAGCGGGGGGGCAGGCACGCAGTATTTT. Translated, it gives CASSYSGGAGTQYF. The variable domain in full, completed from reference TRBV7-3 and TRBJ2-3, reads GAGVSQTPSNKVTEKGKYVELRCDPISGHTALYWYRQSLGQGPEFLIYFQGTGAADDSGLPNDRFFAVRPEGSVSTLKIQRTERGDSAVYLCASSYSGGAGTQYFGPGTRLTVL.

The V call is TRBV21-1, the J call TRBJ2-7; the table's TRBD1 call for D was not verified on the DNA. TRBV21-1 is an annotated pseudogene. The CDR3 covers 17 residues. Written as DNA, the CDR3 is TGTGCCAGCAGCAATAGGGGGGTGGACAGGGGAGACTACGAGCAGTACTTC. It translates to CASSNRGVDRGDYEQYF.

This sequence joins TRBV11-3 and TRBJ2-2, with 10 bases aligning to TRBD2. Per the germline V gene, CDR1 is SGHNT and CDR2 is YENEEA. The V and J ends lost 0 bases and 5 bases, in that order; junction bases with no gene match: 6. The CDR3 covers 17 residues. CDR3 region: CASSLDTAGGRTGELFF. The CDR3 bases are TGTGCCAGCAGCTTAGACACAGCGGGGGGGAGAACCGGGGAGCTGTTTTTT.

The chain links TRBV4-2 to TRBJ2-2; 7 nucleotides line up with TRBD1. Germline loops: CDR1 LGHNA, CDR2 YNFKEQ. With V trimmed by 4 bases and J by 7 bases, 9 bases remained unmatched. This CDR3 has 15 amino acids. The CDR3 loop reads CASSPLDRDGGELFF. The CDR3 nucleotides read TGTGCCAGCAGCCCCCTCGACAGGGATGGCGGGGAGCTGTTTTTT.

This clone was observed a single time. The rearrangement joins TRBV3-1 (or the pseudogene TRBV3-2) to TRBJ1-4; no reliable D call. Trimming cost V 6 bases and J 5 bases, with 10 bases left between them. The CDR3 is 13 residues long. Germline assignment: CDR1 LGHDT and CDR2 YNNKEL (reference sequence). The CDR3 sequence is CASRESGNEKLFF. The CDR3, as DNA: TGTGCCAGCAGGGAGAGCGGGAATGAAAAACTGTTTTTT.

This chain joins TRBV15 and TRBJ1-1, with 7 bases lining up with TRBD1. V lost 1 base, J lost 6 bases, and 8 bases stayed unmatched. CDR3 length: 15 amino acids. Germline CDR1 LNHNV, CDR2 YYDKDF (reference sequence). This CDR3 is CATSRGGGGLAEAFF. CDR3 sequence (DNA): TGTGCCACCAGCAGAGGAGGGGGCGGCTTGGCTGAAGCTTTCTTT.

This chain joins TRBV5-1 and TRBJ2-3; 13 positions match TRBD2. CDR1 and CDR2 (germline): SGHRS, YFSETQ. The trim removed 1 base at V and 4 bases at J, leaving 6 bases unmatched. This CDR3 has 17 amino acids. The CDR3 protein is CASSLLGTSGAADTQYF. CDR3 bases: TGCGCCAGCAGCTTGCTCGGGACTAGCGGGGCAGCAGATACGCAGTATTTT.

CDR3 sequence: CASSIATAGNQPQHF. CDR3 sequence (DNA): TGTGCCAGTAGTATCGCGACAGCAGGCAATCAGCCCCAGCATTTT. The chain links TRBV19 to TRBJ1-5; D may be TRBD1 (5 bases). V shed 3 bases and J shed 2 bases, with 11 bases lying between them. Germline V gene lookup returns CDR1 LNHDA and CDR2 SQIVND (reference sequence). The CDR3 sequence is 15 residues long.

This rearrangement joins TRBV5-8 to TRBJ1-6; D might be TRBD1 (5 bases). This CDR3 has 14 amino acids. Trimming pared 1 base from V and 6 bases from J, leaving 8 bases between. CDR1 and CDR2 (germline): SGHTS, YDEGEE. CDR3 in DNA: TGTGCCAGCAGCTTGTGGGGCCTTAATTCACCCCTCCACTTT. Protein: CASSLWGLNSPLHF.

Worth noting for this clone: In the same sample, other DNA sequences code for this CDR3. The chain joins TRBV6-6 to TRBJ2-5; 10 bases line up with TRBD1. CDR1 is MNHNY and CDR2 is SVGAGI in the germline V gene (reference sequence). After removal of 0 bases from V and 3 bases from J, the junction contained 4 bases not matched to a gene. This CDR3 region has 16 residues. CDR3 coding DNA: TGTGCCAGCAGTTACTCGATTGGACAGGGGGAAGAGACCCAGTACTTC. Translating it yields CASSYSIGQGEETQYF.

The rearrangement links TRBV2 to TRBJ2-7, with TRBD2 matching 7 bases. CDR1 SNHLY and CDR2 FYNNEI come from the germline V gene. V lost 4 bases and J lost 6; bases outside the gene matches: 3. The length of the CDR3 is 12 residues. CDR3 nucleotide sequence: TGTGCCAGCAGTGGATCGGGGGGCGAGCAGTACTTC. Protein: CASSGSGGEQYF.

This clone was seen many times. The J gene is TRBJ2-2, the V gene TRBV6-5, with 10 positions matching TRBD1. This CDR3 is 14 amino acids long. V was pared by 10 bases and J by 7 bases, with 9 bases of the junction left unmatched. CDR1 is MNHEY and CDR2 is SVGAGI in the germline V gene. The CDR3 coding sequence is TGTGCCATCTCCCGGACAGGGGGGATCGGGGAGCTGTTTTTT. This encodes CAISRTGGIGELFF.